The present entry profiles one TCR beta chain with its context. This table comes from immunoSEQ multiplex PCR, and its TCRdb copy is limited to in-frame clones, with some not included. The table records around 86,000 clones, around 85% of them present only once. Trimming removed 6 bases at V and 2 bases at J, with 10 bases between. This CDR3 is 13 amino acids long. Per germline, CDR1 KGHDR and CDR2 SFDVKD. The source of the sample is a study of blood T cell repertoires in COVID-19. Sequenced input: peripheral blood. This TCR was recovered from a human donor in a cohort sampled during active COVID-19. The chain links TRBV24-1 to TRBJ2-7; D is possibly TRBD2 (6 bases). The CDR3 region is CATSSWGAYEQYF. CDR3 nucleotides: TGTGCCACCAGTTCGTGGGGGGCCTACGAGCAGTACTTC.